The clone carrying this TCR beta chain was recorded once. Antigen: not known. This specimen belongs to a study of vaccination and CD4 T cells after COVID-19. With the Oncomine TCR Beta short-read assay, DNA from cultured CD4+ T cells was sequenced. One entry per CDR3 protein, called by TCRdb with MiXCR from the PCR reads. The sample lists approximately 7,600 distinct CDR3 sequences; 40% to 50% were seen once. Unmatched junction bases numbered 15, after V lost 2 bases and J lost 7 bases. Per germline, CDR1 MNHEY and CDR2 SVGAGI. The CDR3 has 19 residues. Treatment meaning: roughly ten-day PBMC culture with coronavirus spike peptide pools or control peptides (ViraFEST assay). Pre-COVID-19 pandemic sampling (2011-2018) yielded the unexposed donor's CD4+ T cells.

Sequenced input: CD4+ T cells from blood, cultured in vitro. The TCR sequence derives from a human donor in good health. The genes are TRBV6-5 and TRBJ2-3; 13 bases are a match to TRBD2. The CDR3 coding sequence is TGTGCCAGCAGTTACCCAACCTCCGGGACTAGCGGGAATATGTATACGCAGTATTTT. Translating gives CASSYPTSGTSGNMYTQYF.